Reported below is one T cell receptor beta chain. Its antigen is undetermined. V lost 7 bases and J 1 base, leaving 13 bases between the germline ends. Germline lookup yields CDR1 MGHDK and CDR2 SYGVNS. The CDR3 has 14 amino acids. The sample originates from a study of cytomegalovirus exposure and HLA in healthy donors. The study ran its PCR with 60 Vbeta and 13 Jbeta primers. TCRdb's table, derived via immunoSEQ multiplex PCR, lists solely in-frame clones and lacks some. The top ten hold 10% of the sample, which has tens of thousands of clones, around 84% seen once. Study observations and caveats: Whilst most TCR sequences proved rare, a subset of public TCRs occurred across many donors. Equally common other TCR beta chains were less clonally expanded than HLA-associated ones, a later analysis found. Earlier analysis looked at TCR beta V segments, and most were productive about 90% or about 30% of the time. In a later analysis, TCR beta V- and J-gene trimming was associated with a missense DCLRE1C variant.

The chain recombines TRBV25-1 with TRBJ2-5; possible D gene TRBD2, 6 bases. Sequencing used PBMCs. The sequence was collected from a human donor in good health. The CDR3 loop reads CASTPTGVQETQYF. CDR3 in DNA: TGTGCCAGCACCCCGACGGGGGTCCAAGAGACCCAGTACTTC.